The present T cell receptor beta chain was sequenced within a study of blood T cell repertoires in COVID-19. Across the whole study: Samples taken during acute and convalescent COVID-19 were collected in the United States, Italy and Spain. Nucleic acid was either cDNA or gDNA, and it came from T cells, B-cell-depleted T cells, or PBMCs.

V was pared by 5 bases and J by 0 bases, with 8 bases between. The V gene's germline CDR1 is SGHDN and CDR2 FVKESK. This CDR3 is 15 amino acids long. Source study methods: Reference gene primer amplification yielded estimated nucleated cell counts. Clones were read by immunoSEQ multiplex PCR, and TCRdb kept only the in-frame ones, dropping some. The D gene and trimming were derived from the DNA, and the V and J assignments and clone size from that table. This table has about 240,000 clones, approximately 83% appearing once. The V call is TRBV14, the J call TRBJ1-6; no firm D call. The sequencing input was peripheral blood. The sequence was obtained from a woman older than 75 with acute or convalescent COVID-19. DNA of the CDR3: TGTGCCAGCAGCTCAGGAGGCTCCTATAATTCACCCCTCCACTTT. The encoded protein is CASSSGGSYNSPLHF.